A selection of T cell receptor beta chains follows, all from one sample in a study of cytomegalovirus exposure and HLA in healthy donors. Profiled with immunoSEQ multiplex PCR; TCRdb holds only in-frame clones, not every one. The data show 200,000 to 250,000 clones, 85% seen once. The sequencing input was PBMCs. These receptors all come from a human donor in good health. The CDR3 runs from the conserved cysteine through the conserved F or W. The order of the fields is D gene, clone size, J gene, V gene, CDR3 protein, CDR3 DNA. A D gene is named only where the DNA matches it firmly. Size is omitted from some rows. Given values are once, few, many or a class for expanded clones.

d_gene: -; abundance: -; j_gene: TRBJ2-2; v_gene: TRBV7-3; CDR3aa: CASSLVGANTGELFF; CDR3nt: TGTGCCAGCAGCTTAGTGGGAGCGAACACCGGGGAGCTGTTTTTT
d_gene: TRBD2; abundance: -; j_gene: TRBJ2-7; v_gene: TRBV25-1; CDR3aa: CASSDKGLAGGPHEQYF; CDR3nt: TGTGCCAGCAGTGATAAGGGACTAGCGGGAGGGCCGCACGAGCAGTACTTC
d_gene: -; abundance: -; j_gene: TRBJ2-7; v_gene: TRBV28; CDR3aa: CASSLDSYLAPTYEQYF; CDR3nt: TGTGCCAGCAGTTTGGACTCCTACCTAGCCCCAACCTACGAGCAGTACTTC
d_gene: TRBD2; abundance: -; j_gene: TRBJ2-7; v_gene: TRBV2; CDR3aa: CASSEGTSRSYEQYF; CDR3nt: TGTGCCAGCAGTGAGGGGACTAGCAGATCCTACGAGCAGTACTTC
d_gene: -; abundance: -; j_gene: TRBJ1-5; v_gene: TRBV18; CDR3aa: CASSSLKGEDQPQHF; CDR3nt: TGTGCCAGCTCATCTCTCAAGGGAGAAGATCAGCCCCAGCATTTT
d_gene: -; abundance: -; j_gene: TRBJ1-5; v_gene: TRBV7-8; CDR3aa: CASSLLRGAPLPSNQPQHF; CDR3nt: TGTGCCAGCAGCTTACTTCGGGGGGCCCCCTTACCTAGCAATCAGCCCCAGCATTTT
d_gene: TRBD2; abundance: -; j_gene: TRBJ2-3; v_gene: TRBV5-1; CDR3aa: CASSSSGRSTDTQYF; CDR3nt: TGCGCCAGCAGCTCTAGCGGGAGAAGCACAGATACGCAGTATTTT
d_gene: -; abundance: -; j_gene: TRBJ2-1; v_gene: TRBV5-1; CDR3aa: CASSLEGQRHEQFF; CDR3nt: TGCGCCAGCAGCTTGGAGGGCCAGCGGCATGAGCAGTTCTTC
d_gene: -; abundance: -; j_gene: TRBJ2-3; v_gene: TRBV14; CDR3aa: CASSHPREDFSDTQYF; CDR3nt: TGTGCCAGCAGCCACCCACGGGAAGACTTTTCGGATACGCAGTATTTT
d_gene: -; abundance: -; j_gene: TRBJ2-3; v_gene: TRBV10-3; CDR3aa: CAISEPTASSTDTQYF; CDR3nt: TGTGCCATCAGTGAGCCGACAGCCTCTAGCACAGATACGCAGTATTTT
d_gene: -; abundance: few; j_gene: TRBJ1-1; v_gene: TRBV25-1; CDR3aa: CASSATGHLMNTEAFF; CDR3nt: TGTGCCAGCAGTGCAACGGGACACCTAATGAACACTGAAGCTTTCTTT
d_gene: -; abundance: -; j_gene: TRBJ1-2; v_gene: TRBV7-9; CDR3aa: CSSSLVKGGHGYTF; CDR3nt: TGTTCCAGCAGCTTAGTGAAGGGAGGGCATGGCTACACCTTC
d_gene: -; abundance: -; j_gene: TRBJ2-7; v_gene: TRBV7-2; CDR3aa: CASSSGLRSYEQYF; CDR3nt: TGTGCCAGCAGCAGCGGACTCCGCTCCTACGAGCAGTACTTC
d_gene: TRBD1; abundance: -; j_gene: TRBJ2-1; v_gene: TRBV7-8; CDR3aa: CASSLGTGGIRPQGNEQFF; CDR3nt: TGTGCCAGCAGCTTAGGGACAGGGGGGATTAGACCCCAGGGGAATGAGCAGTTCTTC
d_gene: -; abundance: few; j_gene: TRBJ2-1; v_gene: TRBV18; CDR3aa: CASSPLRAYNEQFF; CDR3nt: TGTGCCAGCTCACCTCTCCGAGCTTACAATGAGCAGTTCTTC
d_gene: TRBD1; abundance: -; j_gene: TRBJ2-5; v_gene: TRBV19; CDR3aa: CASSTDRVRETQYF; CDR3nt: TGTGCCAGTAGTACCGACAGGGTAAGGGAGACCCAGTACTTC
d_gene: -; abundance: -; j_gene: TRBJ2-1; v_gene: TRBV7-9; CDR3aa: CASSVSYNEQFF; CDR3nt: TGTGCCAGCAGCGTCAGTTACAATGAGCAGTTCTTC
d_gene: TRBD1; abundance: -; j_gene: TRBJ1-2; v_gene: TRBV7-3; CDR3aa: CASSLGPDRGNNGYTF; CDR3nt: TGTGCCAGCAGCTTAGGGCCGGACAGGGGGAATAATGGCTACACCTTC
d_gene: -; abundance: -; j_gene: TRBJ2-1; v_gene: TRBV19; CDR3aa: CASSTHRATEQFF; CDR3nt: TGTGCCAGTAGTACCCACAGGGCAACTGAGCAGTTCTTC
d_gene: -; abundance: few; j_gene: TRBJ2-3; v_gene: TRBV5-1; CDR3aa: CASSLAGDTQYF; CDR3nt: TGCGCCAGCAGCTTGGCAGGAGATACGCAGTATTTT
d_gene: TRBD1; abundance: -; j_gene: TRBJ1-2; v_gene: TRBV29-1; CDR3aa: CSVGTVYGYTF; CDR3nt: TGCAGCGTCGGGACAGTCTATGGCTACACCTTC
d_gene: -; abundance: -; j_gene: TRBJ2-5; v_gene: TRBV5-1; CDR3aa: CASREAQLQETQYF; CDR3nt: TGCGCCAGCAGAGAAGCACAACTACAAGAGACCCAGTACTTC
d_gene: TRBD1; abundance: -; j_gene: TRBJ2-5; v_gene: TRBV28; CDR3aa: CASRHKHGATGGLETQYF; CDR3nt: TGTGCCAGCAGACACAAACATGGGGCGACAGGGGGCCTGGAGACCCAGTACTTC
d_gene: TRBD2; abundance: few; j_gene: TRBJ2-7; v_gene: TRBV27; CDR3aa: CASDRGGRVYEQYF; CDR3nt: TGTGCCAGCGATCGGGGGGGGCGCGTGTACGAGCAGTACTTC
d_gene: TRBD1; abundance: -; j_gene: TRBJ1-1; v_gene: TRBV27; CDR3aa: CASSHSTGSEAFF; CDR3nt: TGTGCCAGCAGTCATTCGACAGGGTCTGAAGCTTTCTTT
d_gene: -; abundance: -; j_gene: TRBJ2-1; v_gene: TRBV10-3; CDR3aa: CAISVTGSPHNEQFF; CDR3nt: TGTGCCATCAGTGTCACCGGGAGCCCGCACAATGAGCAGTTCTTC
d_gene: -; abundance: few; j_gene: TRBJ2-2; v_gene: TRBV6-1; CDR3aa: CASSEVTGSAGELFF; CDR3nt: TGTGCCAGCAGTGAAGTGACGGGATCGGCCGGGGAGCTGTTTTTT
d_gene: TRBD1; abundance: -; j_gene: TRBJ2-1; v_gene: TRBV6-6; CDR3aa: CASRQTTGSSYNEQFF; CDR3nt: TGTGCCAGCAGACAAACGACAGGGAGCTCCTACAATGAGCAGTTCTTC
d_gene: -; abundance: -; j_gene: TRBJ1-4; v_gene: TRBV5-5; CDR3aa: CASSTGTTNEKLFF; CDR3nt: TGTGCCAGCAGTACAGGGACAACTAATGAAAAACTGTTTTTT
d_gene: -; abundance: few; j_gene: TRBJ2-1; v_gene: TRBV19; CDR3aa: CASTLQPSRAYNEQFF; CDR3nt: TGTGCCAGTACCCTGCAGCCTAGCCGGGCCTACAATGAGCAGTTCTTC
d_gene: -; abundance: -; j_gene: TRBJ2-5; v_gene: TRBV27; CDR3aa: CASSFLDKSETQYF; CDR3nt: TGTGCCAGCAGTTTCTTGGACAAATCGGAGACCCAGTACTTC
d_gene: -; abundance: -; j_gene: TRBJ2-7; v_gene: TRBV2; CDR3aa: CASSESVSPSGYEQYF; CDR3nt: TGTGCCAGCAGTGAATCTGTCAGCCCATCCGGGTACGAGCAGTACTTC
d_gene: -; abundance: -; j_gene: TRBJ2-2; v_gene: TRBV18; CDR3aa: CASSPPSTGELFF; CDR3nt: TGTGCCAGCTCACCACCGTCTACTGGGGAGCTGTTTTTT
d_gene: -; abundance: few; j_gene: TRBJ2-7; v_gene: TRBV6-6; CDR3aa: CASSYGTGTYEQYF; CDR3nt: TGTGCCAGCAGTTACGGGACTGGTACCTACGAGCAGTACTTC
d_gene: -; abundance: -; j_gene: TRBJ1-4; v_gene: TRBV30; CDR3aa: CAWRPPGAVEKLFF; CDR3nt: TGTGCCTGGAGACCTCCAGGGGCTGTGGAAAAACTGTTTTTT
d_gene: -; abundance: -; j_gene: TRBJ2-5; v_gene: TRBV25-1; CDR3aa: CASSDAGSQETQYF; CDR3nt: TGTGCCAGCAGTGACGCCGGTAGTCAAGAGACCCAGTACTTC
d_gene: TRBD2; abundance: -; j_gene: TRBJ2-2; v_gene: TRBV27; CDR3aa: CASTRLADRNTGELFF; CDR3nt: TGTGCCAGCACCCGACTAGCGGATAGGAACACCGGGGAGCTGTTTTTT
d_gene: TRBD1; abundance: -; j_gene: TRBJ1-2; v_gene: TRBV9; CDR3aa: CASSATLGQGANYGYTF; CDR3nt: TGTGCCAGCAGCGCTACCTTGGGACAGGGGGCTAACTATGGCTACACCTTC
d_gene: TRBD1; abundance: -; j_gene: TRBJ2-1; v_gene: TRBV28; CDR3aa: CAVDRDNNEQFF; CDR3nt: TGTGCTGTGGACAGGGACAACAATGAGCAGTTCTTC
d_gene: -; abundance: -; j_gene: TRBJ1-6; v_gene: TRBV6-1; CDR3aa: CASSRRGINSPLHF; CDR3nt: TGTGCCAGCAGTCGGCGGGGGATCAATTCACCCCTCCACTTT
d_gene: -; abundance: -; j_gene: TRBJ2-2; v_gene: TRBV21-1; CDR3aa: CASSSGAGELFF; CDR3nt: TGTGCCAGCAGCAGCGGGGCCGGGGAGCTGTTTTTT
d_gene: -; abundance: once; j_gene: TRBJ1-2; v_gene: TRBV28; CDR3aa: CASSLWQGNYGYTF; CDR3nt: TGTGCCAGCAGTTTATGGCAGGGGAACTATGGCTACACCTTC
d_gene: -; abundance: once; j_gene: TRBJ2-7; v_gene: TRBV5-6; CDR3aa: CASSGVGGGQSPWEQYF; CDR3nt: TGTGCCAGCAGCGGTGTTGGGGGCGGACAGTCTCCTTGGGAGCAGTACTTC
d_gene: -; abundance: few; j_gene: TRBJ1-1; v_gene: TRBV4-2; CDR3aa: CASSQEKRGTEAFF; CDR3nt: TGTGCCAGCAGCCAAGAAAAAAGGGGGACTGAAGCTTTCTTT
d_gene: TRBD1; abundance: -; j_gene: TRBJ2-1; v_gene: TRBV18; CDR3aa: CASSLHDRVGFF; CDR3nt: TGTGCCAGCTCTCTACACGACAGGGTCGGGTTCTTC
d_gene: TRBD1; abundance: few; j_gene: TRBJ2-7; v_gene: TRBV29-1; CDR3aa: CSVGDPTGRVPYEQYF; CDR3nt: TGCAGCGTTGGGGACCCGACAGGGAGAGTCCCCTACGAGCAGTACTTC
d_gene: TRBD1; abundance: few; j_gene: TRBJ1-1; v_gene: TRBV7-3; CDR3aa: CASSPTHRGTEAFF; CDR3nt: TGTGCCAGCAGTCCCACGCACAGGGGGACTGAAGCTTTCTTT
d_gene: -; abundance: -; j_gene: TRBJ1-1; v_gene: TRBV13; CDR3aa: CASSESDRLTEAFF; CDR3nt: TGTGCCAGCAGTGAATCGGACAGATTGACTGAAGCTTTCTTT
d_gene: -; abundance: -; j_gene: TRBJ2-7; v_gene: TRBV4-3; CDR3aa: CASSQDLGQVYEQYF; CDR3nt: TGCGCCAGCAGCCAAGACCTCGGTCAGGTTTACGAGCAGTACTTC
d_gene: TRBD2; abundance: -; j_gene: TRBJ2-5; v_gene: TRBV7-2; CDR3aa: CASILAGGVSQETQYF; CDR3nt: TGTGCCAGCATCCTAGCGGGAGGAGTAAGCCAAGAGACCCAGTACTTC
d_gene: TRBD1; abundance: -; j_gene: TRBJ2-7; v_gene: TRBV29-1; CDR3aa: CSVEDINRDRDYEQYF; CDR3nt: TGCAGCGTTGAAGACATAAACCGGGACAGGGACTACGAGCAGTACTTC
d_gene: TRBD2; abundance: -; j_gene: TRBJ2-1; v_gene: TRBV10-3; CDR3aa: CAIGSSGSENEQFF; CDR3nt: TGTGCCATCGGGTCCAGCGGGAGTGAAAATGAGCAGTTCTTC
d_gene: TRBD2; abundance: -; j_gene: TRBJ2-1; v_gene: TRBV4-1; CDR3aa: CASSQVAGDGNEQFF; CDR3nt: TGCGCCAGCAGCCAAGTAGCGGGAGACGGCAATGAGCAGTTCTTC
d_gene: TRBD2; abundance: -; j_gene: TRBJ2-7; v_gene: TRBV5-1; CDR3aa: CASSLYGGNSYEQYF; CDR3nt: TGCGCCAGCAGCTTGTACGGGGGGAACTCCTACGAGCAGTACTTC
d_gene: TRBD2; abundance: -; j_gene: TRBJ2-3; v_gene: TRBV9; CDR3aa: CASSASIAGPMTDTQYF; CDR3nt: TGTGCCAGCAGCGCCTCAATAGCGGGACCGATGACAGATACGCAGTATTTT
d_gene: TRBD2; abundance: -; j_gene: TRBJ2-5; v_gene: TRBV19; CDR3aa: CASSINLGGLAGLETQYF; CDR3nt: TGTGCCAGTAGTATAAACCTGGGAGGACTAGCGGGTTTAGAGACCCAGTACTTC
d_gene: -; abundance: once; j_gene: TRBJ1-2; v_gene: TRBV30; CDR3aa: CAWRRGGYGYTF; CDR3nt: TGTGCCTGGAGACGCGGTGGCTATGGCTACACCTTC